One sample yielded the 17 T cell receptor beta chains listed below, sequenced in a study of T cell changes during pregnancy in multiple sclerosis. Assay used: immunoSEQ multiplex PCR; TCRdb lists only in-frame clones, some missing. Of about 77,000 clones in the sample, more than 85% were seen once. Sequences were derived from peripheral blood, sampled after pregnancy. The source is a female donor in good health, enrolled as a control in a pregnancy study.

This clone appeared once. J is TRBJ1-3 and V is TRBV18; D call uncertain. Trimming shortened V by 5 bases and J by 0 bases, and 11 bases separated the two germline ends. Per germline, CDR1 KGHSH and CDR2 LQKENI. The CDR3 extends over 15 amino acids. The CDR3 protein is CASSSSRSSGNTIYF. The CDR3, as DNA: TGTGCCAGCTCATCCTCCAGAAGCTCTGGAAACACCATATATTTT.

The chain links TRBV5-6 to TRBJ1-3; 8 bases are shared with TRBD1. CDR1 is SGHDT, CDR2 YYEEEE, per germline. The ends lost 5 bases at V and 2 bases at J; junction bases unmatched: 3. There are 14 residues in the CDR3. The CDR3 nucleotides read TGTGCCAGCAGAAACAGGGGGACTGGAAACACCATATATTTT. Translating gives CASRNRGTGNTIYF.

The rearrangement uses TRBV13 and TRBJ2-5; tentative D call: TRBD1 (6 bases). This CDR3 spans 13 amino acids. V was shortened by 2 bases and J by 5 bases, with 9 bases between the two germline ends. Looked up from germline, CDR1 is PRHDT and CDR2 is FYEKMQ (reference sequence). CDR3 DNA: TGTGCCAGCAGCTTAAACAGGGCCGAGACCCAGTACTTC. Protein product: CASSLNRAETQYF.

This sequence joins TRBV5-4 and TRBJ2-5; D not certain. Deletions cut 4 bases from V and 0 bases from J, with 7 bases between. This CDR3 is built from 13 residues. Germline V gene lookup returns CDR1 SGHNT and CDR2 YYREEE (reference sequence). The CDR3 reads CASSQQNQETQYF. The CDR3 DNA reads as TGTGCCAGCAGCCAACAAAACCAAGAGACCCAGTACTTC.

CDR3 loop: CASSTDRAAEQYF. The CDR3 region has the DNA TGTGCCAGCAGCACAGACAGGGCGGCGGAGCAGTACTTC. This sequence joins TRBV7-2 and TRBJ2-7, with 7 nucleotides matching TRBD1. Germline V lookup: CDR1 SGHTA, CDR2 FQGNSA. The J segment lost 7 bases and the V segment lost 5 bases, leaving 8 bases of the junction unmatched. The CDR3 loop spans 13 amino acids.

The V gene is TRBV30, the J gene TRBJ2-7; possible D gene TRBD2, 6 bases. The CDR3 spans 15 residues. Germline lookup yields CDR1 GTSNPN and CDR2 SVGIG (reference sequence). The V end lost 0 bases, the J end lost 2 bases, and 14 bases lay between the germline ends. As DNA, the CDR3 is TGTGCCTGGAGTGTAAGTGCTAGCGTAGCCTACGAGCAGTACTTC. Its protein product is CAWSVSASVAYEQYF.

V and J are TRBV5-4 and TRBJ2-6; D gene ambiguous. V was shortened by 3 bases and J by 1 base, with 5 bases between the two germline ends. The V gene's germline CDR1 is SGHNT and CDR2 YYREEE (reference sequence). The CDR3 totals 14 residues. This CDR3 reads CASSSSSGANVLTF. The DNA for the CDR3 is TGTGCCAGCAGCTCGTCTTCTGGGGCCAACGTCCTGACTTTC.

This clone appeared a single time. The rearrangement uses TRBV11-2 and TRBJ1-4; possible D gene TRBD1, 5 bases. Looked up from germline, CDR1 is SGHAT and CDR2 is FQNNGV. The V gene lost 5 bases and the J gene lost 8 bases, with 24 bases spanning the gap. The length of the CDR3 is 17 residues. The CDR3: CASSPDELWGVEEKLFF. Written as DNA, the CDR3 is TGTGCCAGCAGCCCGGATGAGCTGTGGGGGGTGGAGGAAAAACTGTTTTTT.

V gene TRBV2 combines with J gene TRBJ1-5; 9 bases align to TRBD1. This CDR3 has 17 amino acids. V was pared by 4 bases and J by 0 bases, with 7 bases of the junction left unmatched. The germline V gene has CDR1 SNHLY and CDR2 FYNNEI. This CDR3 reads CASSVDRGGGSNQPQHF. The CDR3, as DNA: TGTGCCAGCAGTGTGGACAGGGGAGGGGGTAGCAATCAGCCCCAGCATTTT.

This chain uses TRBV7-8 with TRBJ1-1; D gene uncertain. V was cut by 1 base and J by 5 bases, with 11 bases left in between. Germline values: CDR1 SGHVS, CDR2 FQNEAQ. The CDR3 covers 14 residues. The CDR3 reads CASSLVLTGTEAFF. The DNA for the CDR3 is TGTGCCAGCAGCTTAGTCCTCACGGGGACTGAAGCTTTCTTT. The full variable domain, completed using reference TRBV7-8 and TRBJ1-1, is GAGVSQSPRYKVAKRGQDVALRCDPISGHVSLFWYQQALGQGPEFLTYFQNEAQLDKSGLPSDRFFAERPEGSVSTLKIQRTQQEDSAVYLCASSLVLTGTEAFFGQGTRLTVV.

V is TRBV7-9 and J is TRBJ2-7, with 9 bases that match TRBD1. The germline CDR1 and CDR2 sequences are SEHNR and FQNEAQ (reference sequence). This CDR3 is 18 amino acids long. With 5 bases clipped from V and 1 base from J, the junction kept 15 bases outside the gene matches. CDR3 protein: CASSQTPGLGTGSYEQYF. In DNA form, the CDR3 reads TGTGCCAGCAGCCAAACTCCGGGATTGGGGACAGGGTCCTACGAGCAGTACTTC.

This chain links TRBV27 with TRBJ2-7; D is unresolved. Per the germline V gene, CDR1 is MNHEY and CDR2 is SMNVEV (reference sequence). The V gene lost 5 bases and the J gene lost 1 base, with 15 bases spanning the gap. The length of the CDR3 is 15 residues. The CDR3: CASSPQGGSSYEQYF. In DNA form, the CDR3 reads TGTGCCAGCAGTCCGCAAGGCGGTTCTTCCTACGAGCAGTACTTC.

The genes are TRBV15 and TRBJ2-5; D is perhaps TRBD1 (8 bases). This CDR3 region has 13 residues. Trimming took off 7 bases at V and 5 bases at J, with 14 bases between the two ends. Germline CDR1 LNHNV, CDR2 YYDKDF (reference sequence). The CDR3 protein is CATTNRGGETQYF. DNA of the CDR3: TGTGCCACCACCAACAGGGGGGGGGAGACCCAGTACTTC.

This sequence joins TRBV18 and TRBJ2-1; 7 positions agree with TRBD2. From germline, CDR1 is KGHSH and CDR2 LQKENI. V shed 4 bases, J shed 6 bases, and the junction held 6 bases outside the gene matches. The CDR3 is 14 residues long. Here the CDR3 reads CASSLTLASNEQFF. The CDR3 nucleotides are TGTGCCAGCTCACTAACACTAGCGAGCAATGAGCAGTTCTTC. Based on the CDR3 plus reference TRBV18 and TRBJ2-1, the full variable domain is NAGVMQNPRHLVRRRGQEARLRCSPMKGHSHVYWYRQLPEEGLKFMVYLQKENIIDESGMPKERFSAEFPKEGPSILRIQQVVRGDSAAYFCASSLTLASNEQFFGPGTRLTVL.

The V call is TRBV7-9, the J call TRBJ1-3, with a possible D match to TRBD1 (6 bases). Germline V gene sequence: CDR1 SEHNR, CDR2 FQNEAQ (reference sequence). CDR3 length: 17 amino acids. With 5 bases removed from V and 0 bases from J, the gap between germline ends came to 17 bases. CDR3 DNA sequence: TGTGCCAGCAGCCAACAGAGGGACACCCGCTCTGGAAACACCATATATTTT. This codes for CASSQQRDTRSGNTIYF.

V gene TRBV4-1 combines with J gene TRBJ2-7, with TRBD1 identical over 7 bases. V trimming: 0 bases; J trimming: 4 bases; junction bases outside the gene matches: 6. CDR1 is MGHRA and CDR2 is YSYEKL in the germline V gene. CDR3 size: 15 residues. The CDR3 loop reads CASSQDRGPLYEQYF. CDR3 bases: TGCGCCAGCAGCCAAGATAGGGGGCCCCTATACGAGCAGTACTTC.

Concerning this clone itself: Other DNA sequences in the sample encode the same CDR3. The V and J genes are TRBV5-1 and TRBJ2-3; TRBD2 aligns across 7 bases. CDR3 length: 15 residues. Germline V lookup: CDR1 SGHRS, CDR2 YFSETQ. V was pared by 1 base and J by 3 bases, with 5 bases of the junction left unmatched. The CDR3 nucleotides are TGCGCCAGCAGCTTGTCCCCGGGGGGAACAGATACGCAGTATTTT. It translates to CASSLSPGGTDTQYF.